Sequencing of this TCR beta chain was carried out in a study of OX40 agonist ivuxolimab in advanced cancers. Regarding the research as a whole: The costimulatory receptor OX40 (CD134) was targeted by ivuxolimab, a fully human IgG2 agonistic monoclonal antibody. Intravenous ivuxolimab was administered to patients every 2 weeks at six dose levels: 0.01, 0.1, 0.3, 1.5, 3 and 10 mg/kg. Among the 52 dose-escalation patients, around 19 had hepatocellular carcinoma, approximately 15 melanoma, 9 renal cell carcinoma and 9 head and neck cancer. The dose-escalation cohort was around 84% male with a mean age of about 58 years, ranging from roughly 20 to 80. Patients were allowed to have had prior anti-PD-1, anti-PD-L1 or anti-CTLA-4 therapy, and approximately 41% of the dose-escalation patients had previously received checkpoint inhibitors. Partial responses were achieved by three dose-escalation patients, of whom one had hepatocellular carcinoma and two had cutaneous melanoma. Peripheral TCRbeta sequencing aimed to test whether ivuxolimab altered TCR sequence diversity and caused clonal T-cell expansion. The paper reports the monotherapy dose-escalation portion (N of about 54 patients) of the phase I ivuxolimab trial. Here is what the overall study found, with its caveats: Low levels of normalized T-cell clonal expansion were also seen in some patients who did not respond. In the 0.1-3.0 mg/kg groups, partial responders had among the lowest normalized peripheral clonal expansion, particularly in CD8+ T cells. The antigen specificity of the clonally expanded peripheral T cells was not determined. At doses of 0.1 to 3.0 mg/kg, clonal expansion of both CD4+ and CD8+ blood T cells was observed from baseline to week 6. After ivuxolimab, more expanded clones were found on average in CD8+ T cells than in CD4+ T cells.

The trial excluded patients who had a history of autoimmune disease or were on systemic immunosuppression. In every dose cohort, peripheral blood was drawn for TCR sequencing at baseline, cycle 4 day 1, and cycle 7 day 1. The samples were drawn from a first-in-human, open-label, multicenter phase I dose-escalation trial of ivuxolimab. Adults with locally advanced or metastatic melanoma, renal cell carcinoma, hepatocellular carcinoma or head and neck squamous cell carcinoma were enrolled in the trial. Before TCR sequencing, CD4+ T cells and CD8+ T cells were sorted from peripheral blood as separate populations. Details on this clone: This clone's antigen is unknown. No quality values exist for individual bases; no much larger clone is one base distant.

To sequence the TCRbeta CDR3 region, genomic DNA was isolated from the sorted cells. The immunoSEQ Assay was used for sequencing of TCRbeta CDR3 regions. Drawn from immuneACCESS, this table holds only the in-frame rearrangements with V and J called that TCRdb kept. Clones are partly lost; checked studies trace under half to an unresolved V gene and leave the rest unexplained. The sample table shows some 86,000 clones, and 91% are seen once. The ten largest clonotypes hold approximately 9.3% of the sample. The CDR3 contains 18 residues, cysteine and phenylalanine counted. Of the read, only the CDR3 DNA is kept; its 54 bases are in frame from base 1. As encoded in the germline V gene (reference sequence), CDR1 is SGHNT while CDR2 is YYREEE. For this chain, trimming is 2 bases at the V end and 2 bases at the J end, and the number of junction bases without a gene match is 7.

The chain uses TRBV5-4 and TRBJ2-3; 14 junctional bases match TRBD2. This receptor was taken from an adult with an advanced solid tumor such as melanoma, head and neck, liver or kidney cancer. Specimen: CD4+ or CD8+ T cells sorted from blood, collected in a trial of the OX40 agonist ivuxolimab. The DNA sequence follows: TGTGCCAGCAGCTTAGAAAGACTAGCGGGAGGGGCCACAGATACGCAGTATTTT. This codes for CASSLERLAGGATDTQYF. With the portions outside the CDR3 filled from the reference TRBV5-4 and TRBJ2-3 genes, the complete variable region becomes ETGVTQSPTHLIKTRGQQVTLRCSSQSGHNTVSWYQQALGQGPQFIFQYYREEENGRGNFPPRFSGLQFPNYSSELNVNALELDDSALYLCASSLERLAGGATDTQYFGPGTRLTVL.